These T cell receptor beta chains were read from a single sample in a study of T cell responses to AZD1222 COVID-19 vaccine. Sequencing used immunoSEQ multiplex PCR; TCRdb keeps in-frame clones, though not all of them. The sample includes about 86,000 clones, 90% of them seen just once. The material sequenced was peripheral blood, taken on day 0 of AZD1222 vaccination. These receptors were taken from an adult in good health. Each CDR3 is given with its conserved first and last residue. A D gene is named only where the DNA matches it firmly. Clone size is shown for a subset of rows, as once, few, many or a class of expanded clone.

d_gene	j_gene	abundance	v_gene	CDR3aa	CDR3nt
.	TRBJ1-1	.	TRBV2	CASSEEMNTEAFF	TGTGCCAGCAGTGAAGAAATGAACACTGAAGCTTTCTTT
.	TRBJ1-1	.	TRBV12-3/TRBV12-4	CASSWDDTEAFF	TGTGCCAGCAGTTGGGACGACACTGAAGCTTTCTTT
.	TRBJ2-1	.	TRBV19	CASSMEGAASEQFF	TGTGCCAGTAGTATGGAGGGGGCGGCGAGTGAGCAGTTCTTC
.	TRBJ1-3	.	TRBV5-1	CASSLAGRGNTIYF	TGCGCCAGCAGCTTGGCAGGGCGCGGAAACACCATATATTTT
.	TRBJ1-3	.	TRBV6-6	CASRGGRNSGNTIYF	TGTGCCAGCAGGGGGGGTAGGAACTCTGGAAACACCATATATTTT
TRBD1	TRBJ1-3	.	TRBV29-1	CSVRTGVSSGNTIYF	TGCAGCGTTCGGACAGGCGTCTCCTCTGGAAACACCATATATTTT
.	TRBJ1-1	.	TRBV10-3	CAISDSGLTNTEAFF	TGTGCCATCAGTGATTCGGGACTCACGAACACTGAAGCTTTCTTT
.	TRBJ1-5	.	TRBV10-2	CASSESDRYHQPQHF	TGCGCCAGCAGTGAGTCCGACAGATATCATCAGCCCCAGCATTTT
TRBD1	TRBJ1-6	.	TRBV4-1	CASSQQGARSPLHF	TGCGCCAGCAGCCAACAGGGGGCGCGGTCACCCCTCCACTTT
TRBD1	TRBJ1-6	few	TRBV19	CASAKTGEGSPLHF	TGTGCCAGCGCGAAAACAGGGGAAGGGTCACCCCTCCACTTT
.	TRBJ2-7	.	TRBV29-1	CSVGRQEFYEQYF	TGCAGCGTTGGGCGGCAGGAGTTCTACGAGCAGTACTTC
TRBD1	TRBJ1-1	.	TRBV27	CASSWNPPGQVNTEAFF	TGTGCCAGCAGTTGGAACCCTCCGGGACAGGTGAACACTGAAGCTTTCTTT
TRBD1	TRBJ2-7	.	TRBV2	CASQGQGNGEQYF	TGTGCCAGCCAAGGACAGGGGAACGGCGAGCAGTACTTC
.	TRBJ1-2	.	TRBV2	CASRATATRDGYTF	TGTGCCAGCAGAGCAACAGCCACGAGGGATGGCTACACCTTC
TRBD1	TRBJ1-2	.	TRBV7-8	CASSSSTGGDDGYTF	TGTGCCAGCAGCAGCTCGACAGGGGGCGATGATGGCTACACCTTC
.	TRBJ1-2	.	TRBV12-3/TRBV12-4	CASSFIGGDGYTF	TGTGCCAGCAGCTTTATCGGGGGCGACGGCTACACCTTC
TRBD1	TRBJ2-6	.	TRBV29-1	CSVETGGTGGPSGANVLTF	TGCAGCGTTGAAACGGGGGGGACAGGGGGACCCTCTGGGGCCAACGTCCTGACTTTC
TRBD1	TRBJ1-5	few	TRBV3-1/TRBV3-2	CASSQGTGGAGQPQHF	TGTGCCAGCAGCCAGGGTACAGGGGGCGCGGGTCAGCCCCAGCATTTT
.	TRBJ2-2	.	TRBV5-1	CASSLDSSYTGELFF	TGCGCCAGCAGCTTGGACTCCTCCTACACCGGGGAGCTGTTTTTT
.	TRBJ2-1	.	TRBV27	CASSLIAERFYNEQFF	TGTGCCAGCAGTCTCATTGCGGAACGGTTCTACAATGAGCAGTTCTTC
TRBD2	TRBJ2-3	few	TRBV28	CASSSIAGSTDTQYF	TGTGCCAGCAGTTCCATAGCGGGAAGCACAGATACGCAGTATTTT
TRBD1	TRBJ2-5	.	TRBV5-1	CASRTGTGEETQYF	TGCGCCAGCAGGACCGGGACAGGGGAAGAGACCCAGTACTTC
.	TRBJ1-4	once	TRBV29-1	CSPPDGGAAGAPATNEKLFF	TGCAGCCCTCCAGACGGGGGTGCCGCAGGGGCCCCGGCGACTAATGAAAAACTGTTTTTT
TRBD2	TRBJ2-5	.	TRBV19	CASSMRASGQETQYF	TGTGCCAGTAGTATGCGGGCTAGCGGACAAGAGACCCAGTACTTC
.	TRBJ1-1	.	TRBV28	CASSSPRGTQNTEAFF	TGTGCCAGCAGCTCCCCTCGGGGGACCCAAAACACTGAAGCTTTCTTT
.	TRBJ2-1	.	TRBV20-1	CSAPSYNEQFF	TGCAGTGCACCCTCCTACAATGAGCAGTTCTTC
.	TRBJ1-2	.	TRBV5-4	CASSLVSQGRYGYTF	TGTGCCAGCAGCTTGGTTTCGCAGGGTCGTTATGGCTACACCTTC
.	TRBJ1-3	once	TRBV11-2	CASSWDISAGNTIYF	TGTGCCAGCAGCTGGGACATCTCAGCTGGAAACACCATATATTTT
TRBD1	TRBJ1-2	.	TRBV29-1	CSAEGQENYGYTF	TGCAGCGCTGAGGGACAGGAGAACTATGGCTACACCTTC
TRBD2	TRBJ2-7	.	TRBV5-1	CASSLGLAGLFYEQYF	TGCGCCAGCAGCTTGGGACTAGCGGGACTTTTCTACGAGCAGTACTTC
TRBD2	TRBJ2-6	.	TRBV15	CATRSETSGRAWSGANVLTF	TGTGCCACCCGTTCCGAGACTAGCGGGAGGGCCTGGTCTGGGGCCAACGTCCTGACTTTC
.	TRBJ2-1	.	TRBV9	CASSVYDTNNEQFF	TGTGCCAGCAGCGTTTACGACACAAACAATGAGCAGTTCTTC
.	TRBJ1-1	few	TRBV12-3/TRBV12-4	CASSPNTEAFF	TGTGCCAGCAGCCCCAACACTGAAGCTTTCTTT
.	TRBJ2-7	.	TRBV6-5	CASAPGARSSYEQYF	TGTGCCAGCGCGCCGGGGGCGAGGAGCTCCTACGAGCAGTACTTC
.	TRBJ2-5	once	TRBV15	CATSRDQRRDETQYF	TGTGCCACCAGCAGAGATCAACGCAGGGATGAGACCCAGTACTTC
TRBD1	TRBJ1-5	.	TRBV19	CASSGTGGRNQPQHF	TGTGCCAGTAGTGGGACAGGGGGCCGGAATCAGCCCCAGCATTTT
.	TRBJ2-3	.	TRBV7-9	CASSPQVDTQYF	TGTGCCAGCAGCCCCCAGGTAGATACGCAGTATTTT
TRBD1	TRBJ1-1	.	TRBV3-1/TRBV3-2	CASSWDRDTEAFF	TGTGCCAGCAGCTGGGACAGGGACACTGAAGCTTTCTTT
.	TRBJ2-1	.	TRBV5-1	CASSLDPGGPYNEQFF	TGCGCCAGCAGCTTGGATCCCGGGGGGCCATACAATGAGCAGTTCTTC
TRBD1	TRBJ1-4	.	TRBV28	CASRGDSQANEKLFF	TGTGCCAGCAGAGGGGACAGTCAGGCTAATGAAAAACTGTTTTTT
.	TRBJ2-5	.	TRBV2	CARQLGGETQYF	TGTGCCAGACAGTTGGGTGGAGAGACCCAGTACTTC